The 3 T cell receptor beta chains below all came from one sample that was sequenced in a study of T-cell reconstitution after alpha-beta-depleted transplantation in children. Unique molecular identifiers tagged the TCRbeta library. TCRdb analysed the PCR reads with MiXCR anew, one entry per CDR3 protein. The sample includes more than 85,000 distinct CDR3 sequences, about 5.6% of them seen just once. Material: PBMCs, mostly from graft donor cells, obtained 60 days after TCRalphabeta/CD19-depleted stem cell transplant. The origin of the receptors is a female patient aged 2-10 years who had a stem cell transplant for Fanconi anemia, so the T cells may come from the graft donor.

This clonotype was observed many times. J is TRBJ2-2 and V is TRBV6-1; 8 bases fit TRBD1. Trimming at V came to 6 bases and at J to 7 bases, leaving 7 bases not matched to a gene. Looked up from germline, CDR1 is MNHNS and CDR2 is SASEGT. CDR3 length: 14 amino acids. CDR3 sequence: CASSPRTGIGELFF. CDR3 nucleotide sequence: TGTGCCAGCAGCCCCCGGACAGGGATCGGGGAGCTGTTTTTT.

This clonotype has ten or more counts. The V gene is TRBV9, the J gene TRBJ2-1, with a possible D match to TRBD1 (5 bases). The V end lost 0 bases, the J end lost 9 bases, and 10 bases lay between the germline ends. The germline V gene encodes CDR1 SGDLS and CDR2 YYNGEE. This CDR3 comprises 13 residues. The CDR3 nucleotides read TGTGCCAGCAGCGTAGAAGGGGCATCTGAGCAGTTCTTC. Translating gives CASSVEGASEQFF.

This clonotype occurred a few times. The rearrangement links TRBV20-1 to TRBJ1-5; no definite D call. The CDR3 contains 13 residues. Trimming left V 3 bases short and J 2 bases short, with 8 bases between. Looked up from germline, CDR1 is DFQATT and CDR2 is SNEGSKA (reference sequence). In nucleotides, the CDR3 is TGCAGTGCTAGTGGGCCGGGCAATCAGCCCCAGCATTTT. Translation: CSASGPGNQPQHF.